This is a list of T cell receptor beta chains from one sample in a study of T cell repertoires in aging, cancer and after chemotherapy. TCRdb reprocessed the multiplex PCR reads via MiXCR and lists one record per CDR3 protein. The data show 6,000 to 9,000 distinct CDR3 sequences, less than 40% seen once. Sequenced: blood. The receptors were sampled from a human donor in good health. Both conserved end residues are part of each CDR3. Each record gives: D gene, J gene, clone size, V gene, CDR3 length, CDR3 protein, CDR3 DNA. A D gene is named only where the DNA matches it firmly. The size entry is marked missing in some rows and otherwise reads once, few, many or a size class.

d_call: TRBD2; j_call: TRBJ2-3; clone_size: few; v_call: TRBV5-1; cdr3_length: 16; cdr3_aa: CASSLVGTSGADTQYF; cdr3_nt: TGCGCCAGCAGCTTGGTTGGGACTAGCGGAGCAGATACGCAGTATTTT
d_call: TRBD2; j_call: TRBJ2-5; clone_size: few; v_call: TRBV27; cdr3_length: 15; cdr3_aa: CASSIYSGGAQTQYF; cdr3_nt: TGTGCCAGCAGTATTTATAGCGGGGGGGCTCAGACCCAGTACTTC
d_call: .; j_call: TRBJ1-2; clone_size: .; v_call: TRBV20-1; cdr3_length: 16; cdr3_aa: CSARDASGAGNYGYTF; cdr3_nt: TGCAGTGCTAGAGATGCCTCCGGGGCAGGGAACTATGGCTACACCTTC
d_call: TRBD2; j_call: TRBJ2-3; clone_size: .; v_call: TRBV30; cdr3_length: 16; cdr3_aa: CAWSAFLAGDTDTQYF; cdr3_nt: TGTGCCTGGAGTGCGTTTTTAGCGGGAGACACAGATACGCAGTATTTT
d_call: .; j_call: TRBJ2-7; clone_size: .; v_call: TRBV7-9; cdr3_length: 15; cdr3_aa: CASSLVTDPNDEQYF; cdr3_nt: TGTGCCAGCAGCTTAGTGACGGATCCGAACGACGAGCAGTACTTC
d_call: TRBD1; j_call: TRBJ2-6; clone_size: .; v_call: TRBV7-2; cdr3_length: 17; cdr3_aa: CASRKTGGPSGANVLTF; cdr3_nt: TGTGCCAGCAGGAAGACAGGGGGGCCTTCTGGGGCCAACGTCCTGACTTTC
d_call: .; j_call: TRBJ2-5; clone_size: few; v_call: TRBV19; cdr3_length: 14; cdr3_aa: CASSIRLSGETQYF; cdr3_nt: TGTGCCAGTAGTATAAGGCTTTCAGGGGAGACCCAGTACTTC
d_call: .; j_call: TRBJ1-5; clone_size: .; v_call: TRBV19; cdr3_length: 14; cdr3_aa: CASSIGYSNQPQHF; cdr3_nt: TGTGCCAGTAGTATCGGCTATAGCAATCAGCCCCAGCATTTT
d_call: TRBD2; j_call: TRBJ2-2; clone_size: .; v_call: TRBV5-1; cdr3_length: 15; cdr3_aa: CASSSGLAGAGELFF; cdr3_nt: TGCGCCAGCAGCTCTGGACTAGCGGGGGCCGGGGAGCTGTTTTTT
d_call: .; j_call: TRBJ1-2; clone_size: .; v_call: TRBV19; cdr3_length: 14; cdr3_aa: CASSTYRQNYGYTF; cdr3_nt: TGTGCCAGTAGTACCTACCGACAGAACTATGGCTACACCTTC
d_call: TRBD2; j_call: TRBJ2-2; clone_size: few; v_call: TRBV11-1; cdr3_length: 15; cdr3_aa: CASSPTSWNTGELFF; cdr3_nt: TGTGCCAGCAGCCCGACTAGCTGGAACACCGGGGAGCTGTTTTTT
d_call: TRBD1; j_call: TRBJ2-1; clone_size: .; v_call: TRBV27; cdr3_length: 15; cdr3_aa: CASSLAGQAYNEQFF; cdr3_nt: TGTGCCAGCAGTTTAGCGGGACAGGCCTACAATGAGCAGTTCTTC
d_call: .; j_call: TRBJ2-2; clone_size: medium-sized; v_call: TRBV29-1; cdr3_length: 14; cdr3_aa: CSVDLGAVTGELFF; cdr3_nt: TGCAGCGTTGATTTAGGGGCAGTCACCGGGGAGCTGTTTTTT
d_call: TRBD1; j_call: TRBJ1-4; clone_size: few; v_call: TRBV20-1; cdr3_length: 13; cdr3_aa: CSADGQGNEKLFF; cdr3_nt: TGCAGTGCGGACGGACAGGGAAATGAAAAACTGTTTTTT
d_call: .; j_call: TRBJ2-3; clone_size: .; v_call: TRBV6-5; cdr3_length: 15; cdr3_aa: CASMRPASGTDTQYF; cdr3_nt: TGTGCCAGCATGCGGCCGGCATCGGGCACAGATACGCAGTATTTT
d_call: TRBD1; j_call: TRBJ2-1; clone_size: medium-sized; v_call: TRBV29-1; cdr3_length: 14; cdr3_aa: CSSRGAGGLNEQFF; cdr3_nt: TGCAGCTCCAGAGGGGCAGGGGGTTTGAATGAGCAGTTCTTC
d_call: .; j_call: TRBJ1-3; clone_size: few; v_call: TRBV19; cdr3_length: 15; cdr3_aa: CASSSRTASGNTIYF; cdr3_nt: TGTGCCAGTAGCTCACGGACAGCCTCTGGAAACACCATATATTTT
d_call: TRBD2; j_call: TRBJ2-2; clone_size: few; v_call: TRBV6-2/TRBV6-3; cdr3_length: 14; cdr3_aa: CASSFFGRGGELFF; cdr3_nt: TGTGCCAGCAGTTTCTTCGGGAGGGGCGGGGAGCTGTTTTTT
d_call: TRBD1; j_call: TRBJ1-6; clone_size: .; v_call: TRBV6-4; cdr3_length: 15; cdr3_aa: CASSDSRTGGSPLHF; cdr3_nt: TGTGCCAGCAGTGACTCTAGGACAGGGGGTTCACCCCTCCACTTT
d_call: .; j_call: TRBJ1-6; clone_size: few; v_call: TRBV6-5; cdr3_length: 16; cdr3_aa: CASNERLGAYNSPLHF; cdr3_nt: TGTGCCAGCAACGAACGGCTAGGAGCCTATAATTCACCCCTCCACTTT
d_call: .; j_call: TRBJ2-1; clone_size: few; v_call: TRBV12-3/TRBV12-4; cdr3_length: 14; cdr3_aa: CASSLAGGRNEQFF; cdr3_nt: TGTGCCAGCAGTTTAGCGGGGGGGCGAAATGAGCAGTTCTTC
d_call: .; j_call: TRBJ2-7; clone_size: .; v_call: TRBV28; cdr3_length: 12; cdr3_aa: CASMAQRWEQYF; cdr3_nt: TGTGCCAGCATGGCCCAACGGTGGGAGCAGTACTTC
d_call: .; j_call: TRBJ2-7; clone_size: few; v_call: TRBV19; cdr3_length: 12; cdr3_aa: CATGLGPREQYF; cdr3_nt: TGTGCCACAGGGTTGGGGCCTCGGGAGCAGTACTTC
d_call: .; j_call: TRBJ2-2; clone_size: .; v_call: TRBV18; cdr3_length: 14; cdr3_aa: CASSNRVEGGELFF; cdr3_nt: TGTGCCAGCTCGAACAGGGTTGAAGGCGGGGAGCTGTTTTTT
d_call: .; j_call: TRBJ2-2; clone_size: .; v_call: TRBV27; cdr3_length: 15; cdr3_aa: CASSRGRGDTGELFF; cdr3_nt: TGTGCCAGCAGCCGGGGCCGCGGGGACACCGGGGAGCTGTTTTTT
d_call: .; j_call: TRBJ2-5; clone_size: .; v_call: TRBV27; cdr3_length: 14; cdr3_aa: CVSSVGHLQETQYF; cdr3_nt: TGTGTCAGCAGTGTGGGACACCTACAAGAGACCCAGTACTTC
d_call: .; j_call: TRBJ2-1; clone_size: .; v_call: TRBV19; cdr3_length: 10; cdr3_aa: CASILYEQFF; cdr3_nt: TGTGCCAGTATTTTATATGAGCAGTTCTTC
d_call: .; j_call: TRBJ2-6; clone_size: .; v_call: TRBV27; cdr3_length: 19; cdr3_aa: CASSWSPGGASSGANVLTF; cdr3_nt: TGTGCCAGCAGTTGGTCTCCAGGGGGGGCTAGCTCTGGGGCCAACGTCCTGACTTTC
d_call: .; j_call: TRBJ2-5; clone_size: .; v_call: TRBV27; cdr3_length: 15; cdr3_aa: CASSLRLAYQETQYF; cdr3_nt: TGTGCCAGCAGTTTAAGGCTAGCCTATCAAGAGACCCAGTACTTC
d_call: .; j_call: TRBJ1-2; clone_size: few; v_call: TRBV5-6; cdr3_length: 15; cdr3_aa: CASSFWHNPPYGYTF; cdr3_nt: TGTGCCAGCAGCTTTTGGCACAACCCTCCCTATGGCTACACCTTC
d_call: .; j_call: TRBJ1-1; clone_size: .; v_call: TRBV27; cdr3_length: 13; cdr3_aa: CASSTLGGTEAFF; cdr3_nt: TGTGCCAGCAGTACACTAGGCGGGACTGAAGCTTTCTTT
d_call: .; j_call: TRBJ1-1; clone_size: .; v_call: TRBV5-4; cdr3_length: 12; cdr3_aa: CASSLRSTEAFF; cdr3_nt: TGTGCCAGCAGCTTGCGGAGCACTGAAGCTTTCTTT
d_call: .; j_call: TRBJ1-5; clone_size: .; v_call: TRBV6-1; cdr3_length: 15; cdr3_aa: CASSERRGLNQPQHF; cdr3_nt: TGTGCCAGCAGTGAGAGAAGGGGTCTTAATCAGCCCCAGCATTTT
d_call: TRBD2; j_call: TRBJ2-7; clone_size: .; v_call: TRBV30; cdr3_length: 15; cdr3_aa: CAWSRFSGRSDEQYF; cdr3_nt: TGTGCCTGGAGCCGTTTTAGCGGGAGGTCTGACGAGCAGTACTTC
d_call: .; j_call: TRBJ2-3; clone_size: few; v_call: TRBV5-4; cdr3_length: 12; cdr3_aa: CASSLEGDTQYF; cdr3_nt: TGTGCCAGCAGCTTGGAAGGAGATACGCAGTATTTT
d_call: .; j_call: TRBJ1-1; clone_size: .; v_call: TRBV18; cdr3_length: 13; cdr3_aa: CASSPEGWTEAFF; cdr3_nt: TGTGCCAGCTCACCAGAGGGGTGGACTGAAGCTTTCTTT
d_call: .; j_call: TRBJ2-5; clone_size: .; v_call: TRBV30; cdr3_length: 13; cdr3_aa: CAWSVGGEETQYF; cdr3_nt: TGTGCCTGGAGTGTAGGGGGGGAAGAGACCCAGTACTTC
d_call: TRBD1; j_call: TRBJ2-3; clone_size: .; v_call: TRBV6-5; cdr3_length: 16; cdr3_aa: CATSPIGQGFTDTQYF; cdr3_nt: TGTGCCACATCCCCCATAGGACAGGGATTCACAGATACGCAGTATTTT
d_call: .; j_call: TRBJ1-1; clone_size: few; v_call: TRBV6-5; cdr3_length: 16; cdr3_aa: CASSRPATTGNTEAFF; cdr3_nt: TGTGCCAGCAGTCGACCTGCCACTACAGGGAACACTGAAGCTTTCTTT
d_call: .; j_call: TRBJ2-2; clone_size: few; v_call: TRBV12-3/TRBV12-4; cdr3_length: 12; cdr3_aa: CASPTGGGELFF; cdr3_nt: TGTGCCAGTCCGACGGGCGGCGGGGAGCTGTTTTTT
d_call: TRBD2; j_call: TRBJ2-1; clone_size: .; v_call: TRBV27; cdr3_length: 17; cdr3_aa: CASSRMGTSGTANEQFF; cdr3_nt: TGTGCCAGCAGTCGCATGGGGACTAGCGGAACCGCCAATGAGCAGTTCTTC
d_call: TRBD1; j_call: TRBJ2-2; clone_size: .; v_call: TRBV24-1; cdr3_length: 15; cdr3_aa: CATSDRQGDTGELFF; cdr3_nt: TGTGCCACCAGTGACAGACAGGGGGACACCGGGGAGCTGTTTTTT
d_call: TRBD1; j_call: TRBJ1-2; clone_size: .; v_call: TRBV19; cdr3_length: 17; cdr3_aa: CASSPGTGSLFAAGYTF; cdr3_nt: TGTGCCAGTAGTCCCGGGACAGGGTCTTTGTTCGCCGCGGGCTACACCTTC
d_call: TRBD2; j_call: TRBJ2-7; clone_size: few; v_call: TRBV30; cdr3_length: 18; cdr3_aa: CAWSSKNGLAGRLYEQYF; cdr3_nt: TGTGCCTGGAGTTCCAAGAACGGACTAGCGGGGCGCCTGTACGAGCAGTACTTC
d_call: .; j_call: TRBJ1-5; clone_size: .; v_call: TRBV19; cdr3_length: 14; cdr3_aa: CASSREQGFQPQHF; cdr3_nt: TGTGCCAGTAGTAGGGAACAGGGCTTTCAGCCCCAGCATTTT
d_call: .; j_call: TRBJ2-3; clone_size: medium-sized; v_call: TRBV5-5; cdr3_length: 14; cdr3_aa: CASSFGGARDTQYF; cdr3_nt: TGTGCCAGCAGCTTCGGCGGGGCTAGGGATACGCAGTATTTT
d_call: .; j_call: TRBJ1-4; clone_size: .; v_call: TRBV6-5; cdr3_length: 15; cdr3_aa: CASSYGVVTNEKLFF; cdr3_nt: TGTGCCAGCAGTTACGGGGTGGTCACTAATGAAAAACTGTTTTTT
d_call: TRBD1; j_call: TRBJ2-7; clone_size: .; v_call: TRBV19; cdr3_length: 15; cdr3_aa: CASSRQGTGAYEQYF; cdr3_nt: TGTGCCAGTAGTCGACAGGGGACGGGGGCCTACGAGCAGTACTTC